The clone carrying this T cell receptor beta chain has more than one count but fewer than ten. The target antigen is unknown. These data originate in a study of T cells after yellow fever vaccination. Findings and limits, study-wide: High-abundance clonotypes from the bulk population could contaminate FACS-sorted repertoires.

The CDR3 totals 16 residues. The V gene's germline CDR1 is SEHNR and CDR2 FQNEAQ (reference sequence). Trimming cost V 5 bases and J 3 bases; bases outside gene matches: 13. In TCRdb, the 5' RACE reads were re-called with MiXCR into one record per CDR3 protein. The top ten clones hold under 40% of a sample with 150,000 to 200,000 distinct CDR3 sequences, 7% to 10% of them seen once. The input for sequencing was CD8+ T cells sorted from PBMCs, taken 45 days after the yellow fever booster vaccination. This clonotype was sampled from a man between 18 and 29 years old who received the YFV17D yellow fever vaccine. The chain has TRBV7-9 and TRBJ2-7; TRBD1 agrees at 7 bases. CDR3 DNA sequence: TGTGCCAGCAGCCCAGTGGGGGACAGCCAATTCTACGAGCAGTACTTC. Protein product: CASSPVGDSQFYEQYF.